This TCR beta chain was identified in a study of shared clonotypes between healthy human individuals. Whole-study context: Every donor yielded three CD4 naive, three CD4 memory, two CD8 naive and one CD8 memory plate. Study-wide results and caveats: Generally, naive subsets came out with larger estimated richness than memory subsets.

In the naive CD8 group, cells lacked CD45RO and were positively selected for CCR7, so terminally differentiated effector memory CD45RA+ cells were left out. None of the donors, who were healthy HIV-negative adults, had recently had acute infections or vaccinations. The assay was immunoSEQ multiplex PCR, and TCRdb's table has in-frame clones only and misses some. The sample includes around 1,900,000 clones, about 94% of them seen just once. In regard to this clone: Its antigen is still unknown.

CDR1 and CDR2 (germline): SSHAT, FNYEAQ (reference sequence). This CDR3 spans 14 amino acids. Trimming removed 1 base at V and 1 base at J, with 8 bases between. The rearrangement uses TRBV7-7 and TRBJ2-7; D remains unclear. Sequenced: naive CD8+ T cells from PBMCs. This receptor was obtained from a man aged 18 to 30 in good health. Some clones in this sample may be carry-over from other donors' samples. The CDR3 sequence is CASSLGPESYEQYF. The CDR3, as DNA: TGTGCCAGCAGCTTAGGACCAGAGTCCTACGAGCAGTACTTC.